This T cell receptor (beta chain) was documented in a study of cytomegalovirus exposure and HLA in healthy donors. Only in-frame clones appear in the TCRdb table, and some are missing; sequencing was by immunoSEQ multiplex PCR. The repertoire holds 150,000 to 200,000 clones, with around nine tenths as singletons. The CDR3 contains 14 residues. Per germline, CDR1 SEHNR and CDR2 FQNEAQ (reference sequence). With 5 bases clipped from V and 4 bases from J, the junction kept 8 bases outside the gene matches. Specimen: PBMCs. The receptor was derived from a young woman in good health and CMV-seronegative. The chain carries TRBV7-9 and TRBJ2-7, with 7 bases lining up with TRBD1. Here the CDR3 DNA reads TGTGCCAGCAGCGAAGCCGGGACAGTATACGAGCAGTACTTC. Amino acids: CASSEAGTVYEQYF.